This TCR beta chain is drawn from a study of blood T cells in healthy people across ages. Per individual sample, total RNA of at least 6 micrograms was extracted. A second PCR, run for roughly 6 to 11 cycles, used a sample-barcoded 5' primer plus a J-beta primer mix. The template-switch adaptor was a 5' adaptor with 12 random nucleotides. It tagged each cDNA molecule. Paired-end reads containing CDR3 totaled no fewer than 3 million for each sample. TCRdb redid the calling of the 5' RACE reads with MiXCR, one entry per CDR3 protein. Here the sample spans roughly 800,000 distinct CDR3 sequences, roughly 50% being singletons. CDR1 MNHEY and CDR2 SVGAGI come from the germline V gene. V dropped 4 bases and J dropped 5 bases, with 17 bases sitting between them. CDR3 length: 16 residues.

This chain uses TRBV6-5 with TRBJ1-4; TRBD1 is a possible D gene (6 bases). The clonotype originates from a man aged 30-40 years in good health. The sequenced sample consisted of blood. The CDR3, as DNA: TGTGCCAGCAGTTTAAGCCTAGGGGGAGTCAATGAAAAACTGTTTTTT. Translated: CASSLSLGGVNEKLFF.